This T cell receptor beta chain was profiled in a study of identifying expanded T cells in peripheral blood. This CDR3 is built from 16 residues. Germline V gene lookup returns CDR1 MDHEN and CDR2 SYDVKM. V was clipped by 5 bases and J by 1 base; unmatched bases: 10. This table comes from immunoSEQ multiplex PCR, and its TCRdb copy is limited to in-frame clones, with some not included. The sample includes under 95,000 clones, 70% to 90% of them seen just once. The chain recombines TRBV28 with TRBJ1-1; 7 bases are shared with TRBD1. The source material was blood. This TCR came from a person between 18 and 69 years old in good health. The DNA of the CDR3 is TGTGCCAGCAGTCCACTTTATGGACAGGCGAACACTGAAGCTTTCTTT. This translates into CASSPLYGQANTEAFF.